This TCR beta chain originates from a study of T cell changes during pregnancy in multiple sclerosis. This CDR3 has 15 residues. Per germline, CDR1 SGHVS and CDR2 FQNEAQ. The V gene lost 1 base and the J gene lost 4 bases, with 10 bases spanning the gap. Profiling relied on immunoSEQ multiplex PCR, and the TCRdb table lists in-frame clones only, not all of them. This sample yields about 28,000 clones, of which 89% are seen a single time; around 0.8% belongs to the top ten. The chain carries TRBV7-8 and TRBJ2-2; perhaps TRBD2 as D (6 bases). Source: CD4+ T cells from peripheral blood mononuclear cells, taken in the second trimester of pregnancy. This clonotype was sampled from a female donor with multiple sclerosis, enrolled in a pregnancy study. The CDR3 protein is CASSLGSGGTGELFF. In DNA form, the CDR3 reads TGTGCCAGCAGCTTAGGGTCCGGGGGCACCGGGGAGCTGTTTTTT.